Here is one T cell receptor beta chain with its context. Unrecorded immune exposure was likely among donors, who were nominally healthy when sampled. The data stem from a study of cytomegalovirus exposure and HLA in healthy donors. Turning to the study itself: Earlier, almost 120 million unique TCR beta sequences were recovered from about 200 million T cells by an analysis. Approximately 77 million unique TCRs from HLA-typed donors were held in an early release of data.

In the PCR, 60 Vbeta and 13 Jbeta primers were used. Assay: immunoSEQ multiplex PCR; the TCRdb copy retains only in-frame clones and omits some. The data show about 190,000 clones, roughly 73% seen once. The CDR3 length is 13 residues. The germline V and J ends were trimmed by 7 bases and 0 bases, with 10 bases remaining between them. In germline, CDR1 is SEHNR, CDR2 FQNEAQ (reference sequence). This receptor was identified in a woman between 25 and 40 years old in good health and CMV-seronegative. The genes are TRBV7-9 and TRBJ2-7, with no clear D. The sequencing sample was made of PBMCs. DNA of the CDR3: TGTGCCAGCATCAACTCCCCCTCCTACGAGCAGTACTTC. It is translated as CASINSPSYEQYF.